The source of this T cell receptor (beta chain) is a study of shared clonotypes between healthy human individuals. General study points: It was the non-shared clonotypes that had lower generation probabilities than clonotypes shared by all four donors. Among donors, the sharing of clonotypes was expected to be influenced by sequencing depth.

Using roughly 200 ng DNA, 32,000 or so T cell genomes, the sorted-subset replicate PCRs were run. Per the authors' pipeline: ImmunoSEQ supplied junction-only sequences lacking quality scores, so filtering was different. Assay used: immunoSEQ multiplex PCR; TCRdb lists only in-frame clones, some missing. V and J calls and clone size are as listed in that table; D and trimming were resolved from the DNA. The sample comprises about 580,000 clones, roughly 98% of which are singletons, and approximately 0.33% rests with the top ten. On this clone: What it binds is unknown.

Terminally differentiated effector memory CD45RA+ cells were left out of the naive CD8 fraction, which was CD45RO-negative and positively selected for CCR7. Trimming left V 1 base short and J 0 bases short, with 10 bases between. From germline, CDR1 is WSHSY and CDR2 SAAADI. The CDR3 extends over 16 amino acids. Sequences were obtained from naive CD8+ T cells sorted from blood. The gene calls are TRBV10-2 and TRBJ1-5, with a tentative D call TRBD1 (5 bases). The TCR sequence derives from a man in his thirties or forties in good health. CDR3 in amino acids: CASSELGPYSNQPQHF. DNA for the CDR3: TGCGCCAGCAGTGAGTTGGGGCCCTATAGCAATCAGCCCCAGCATTTT.